These 13 T cell receptor beta chains were sequenced from one sample in a study of cytomegalovirus exposure and HLA in healthy donors. This PCR relied on a set of 60 Vbeta primers and 13 Jbeta primers. Repertoires were generated with immunoSEQ multiplex PCR, while TCRdb's copy carries only in-frame clones and drops some. The table records tens of thousands of clones, roughly 73% of them present only once. Sequenced sample: PBMCs. Every receptor here comes from a male donor in good health and CMV-seropositive.

J is TRBJ1-5 and V is TRBV4-1; D is possibly TRBD1 (6 bases). V was cut by 1 base and J by 0 bases, with 10 bases left in between. Looked up from germline, CDR1 is MGHRA and CDR2 is YSYEKL. This CDR3 region has 16 residues. The CDR3 bases are TGCGCCAGCAGCCAAGGACAGGACTTTAGCAATCAGCCCCAGCATTTT. Translated: CASSQGQDFSNQPQHF.

A few counts support this clone. The chain uses TRBV10-1 and TRBJ1-4; tentatively, D is TRBD1 (5 bases). The CDR3 contains 14 residues. The V gene lost 8 bases and the J gene lost 5 bases, with 15 bases spanning the gap. Germline values: CDR1 WNHNN, CDR2 SYGVQD (reference sequence). CDR3 coding DNA: TGCGCCAGCTCGGGGCCTGGGGGGAATGAAAAACTGTTTTTT. As protein: CASSGPGGNEKLFF.

The V call is TRBV5-4, the J call TRBJ1-2, with no clear D. This CDR3 has 13 amino acids. From germline, CDR1 is SGHNT and CDR2 YYREEE (reference sequence). Trimming pared 4 bases from V and 7 bases from J, leaving 14 bases between. The CDR3 coding sequence is TGTGCCAGCAGCCATCCCCCCCAGGTTGGCTACACCTTC. It is translated as CASSHPPQVGYTF. The entire variable domain, with the rest obtained from reference TRBV5-4 and TRBJ1-2, is as follows: ETGVTQSPTHLIKTRGQQVTLRCSSQSGHNTVSWYQQALGQGPQFIFQYYREEENGRGNFPPRFSGLQFPNYSSELNVNALELDDSALYLCASSHPPQVGYTFGSGTRLTVV.

The chain joins TRBV4-2 to TRBJ2-2; D is possibly TRBD1 (6 bases). This CDR3 has 16 amino acids. V lost 2 bases, J lost 0 bases, and 10 bases lay in between. Germline assignment: CDR1 LGHNA and CDR2 YNFKEQ. As DNA, the CDR3 is TGTGCCAGCAGCCAACCCGGGACAACGAACACCGGGGAGCTGTTTTTT. Translating it yields CASSQPGTTNTGELFF.

The rearrangement uses TRBV7-2 and TRBJ2-7, with 11 bases matching TRBD2. CDR1 and CDR2 from the germline V gene are SGHTA and FQGNSA. With 5 bases clipped from V and 3 bases from J, the junction kept 6 bases outside the gene matches. CDR3 length: 15 residues. The CDR3 nucleotides are TGTGCCAGCAGCCTCGCCGGGACTAGCGGCTACGAGCAGTACTTC. Protein product: CASSLAGTSGYEQYF.

The chain is built from TRBV5-1 and TRBJ2-1, with 9 positions matching TRBD1. In germline, CDR1 is SGHRS, CDR2 YFSETQ. The CDR3 is 15 residues long. Trimming took 0 bases from V and 7 from J; bases not matched to a gene: 5. The CDR3 bases are TGCGCCAGCAGCTTGGTACAGGGGGCGCCGAATGAGCAGTTCTTC. This translates into CASSLVQGAPNEQFF.

The chain uses TRBV7-2 and TRBJ1-4, with D possibly matching TRBD1 (5 bases). In germline, CDR1 is SGHTA, CDR2 FQGNSA. V shed 5 bases and J shed 7 bases, with 17 bases lying between them. The CDR3 contains 15 residues. The CDR3 DNA follows: TGTGCCAGCAGCCCCGGGACGGGGGGTGTTGAAAAACTGTTTTTT. Its protein product is CASSPGTGGVEKLFF.

The rearrangement uses TRBV28 and TRBJ2-7; the match to TRBD2 covers 11 bases. In germline, CDR1 is MDHEN, CDR2 SYDVKM. Trimming removed 6 bases from V and 1 base from J; junction bases left unmatched: 5. The CDR3 totals 15 residues. CDR3 sequence reads: CASRPRLAGSYEQYF. The CDR3 DNA reads TGTGCCAGCAGACCTAGACTAGCGGGGTCCTACGAGCAGTACTTC.

This clone is a singleton in its sample. The V call is TRBV4-2, the J call TRBJ2-5; D ambiguous. This CDR3 has 13 amino acids. The V end lost 8 bases, the J end lost 4 bases, and 14 bases lay between the germline ends. Germline V gene sequence: CDR1 LGHNA, CDR2 YNFKEQ. The CDR3 DNA follows: TGTGCCAGCGCCGGAGAAAGGCGAGAGACCCAGTACTTC. It codes for CASAGERRETQYF.

The V and J genes are TRBV4-1 and TRBJ2-7; D is perhaps TRBD2 (6 bases). With 4 bases removed from V and 2 bases from J, the gap between germline ends came to 9 bases. This CDR3 region has 13 residues. Germline V lookup: CDR1 MGHRA, CDR2 YSYEKL. This CDR3 reads CASSRDFTYEQYF. CDR3 DNA: TGCGCCAGCAGCCGGGACTTTACCTACGAGCAGTACTTC.

The chain combines TRBV27 with TRBJ1-2, with D possibly TRBD1 on 5 matching bases. The V gene's germline CDR1 is MNHEY and CDR2 SMNVEV (reference sequence). The CDR3 extends over 13 amino acids. Between the trimmed V and J ends, which lost 5 bases and 5 bases, there was a span of 12 bases. The DNA for the CDR3 is TGTGCCAGCAGTCGGTTGGGGGGATATGGCTACACCTTC. As protein: CASSRLGGYGYTF.

The chain joins TRBV25-1 to TRBJ1-2; D perhaps matches TRBD1 (5 bases). This CDR3 is built from 14 residues. The germline V gene encodes CDR1 MGHDK and CDR2 SYGVNS. V was shortened by 0 bases and J by 8 bases, with 13 bases between the two germline ends. Written as DNA, the CDR3 is TGTGCCAGCAGTGAATATTTACAGGATACCGGCTACACCTTC. It encodes CASSEYLQDTGYTF.

This chain joins TRBV7-9 and TRBJ2-2, with 10 positions matching TRBD2. The J segment lost 6 bases and the V segment lost 6 bases, leaving 10 bases of the junction unmatched. CDR3 length: 16 amino acids. The V gene's germline CDR1 is SEHNR and CDR2 FQNEAQ (reference sequence). CDR3 coding DNA: TGTGCCAGCAGTCCACAACTAGCGGGAACGTCCGGGGAGCTGTTTTTT. Its translation is CASSPQLAGTSGELFF.